Listed below are T cell receptor beta chains from one sample, sequenced in a study of Ad26.COV2.S vaccination and SARS-CoV-2 variants. Sequencing was performed with immunoSEQ multiplex PCR; in TCRdb, only in-frame clones are kept and a portion is missing. Of around 450,000 clones in the sample, around 90% were seen once. Sequencing used peripheral blood, obtained in a trial of Ad26.COV2.S vaccine versus placebo. The receptors stem from a person aged 18-60 years who received the Ad26.COV2.S COVID-19 vaccine or a placebo. The CDR3 runs from the conserved cysteine through the conserved F or W. Expanded clones get a size class; other rows say once, few or many, or leave the size out.

-	TRBV4-3	TRBJ2-7	CASSQGLLNSYEQYF
-	TRBV5-5	TRBJ2-4	CASSLGTVTRDIQYF
-	TRBV19	TRBJ2-1	CASSIVGERTYNEQFF
once	TRBV14	TRBJ2-1	CASKASGRDQHNEQFF
-	TRBV15	TRBJ2-1	CATSRDPYNEQFF
-	TRBV2	TRBJ1-1	CASTQNSGTTGAAFF
-	TRBV6-2/TRBV6-3	TRBJ1-1	CASSLIRGEAFF
few	TRBV15	TRBJ2-2	CATSRGYRELFF
-	TRBV5-4	TRBJ2-7	CASSPRTGSSYEQYF
-	TRBV3-1/TRBV3-2	TRBJ2-7	CASSQDEGSPYEQYF
-	TRBV9	TRBJ2-7	CASSVGGDTSYEQYF
-	TRBV18	TRBJ1-4	CASSLTANEKLFF
-	TRBV11-2	TRBJ2-7	CASSRAQSGSASYEQYF
-	TRBV6-6	TRBJ2-7	CASSYSGPTVHEQYF
-	TRBV29-1	TRBJ1-1	CSVDGGGSKAFF
-	TRBV7-2	TRBJ2-1	CASSLGTLSNNEQFF
-	TRBV5-1	TRBJ1-1	CASSFQQGAMNTEAFF
-	TRBV6-5	TRBJ2-1	CASSSLGGSMGEQFF
-	TRBV28	TRBJ2-1	CASRDRLHNEQFF
-	TRBV5-1	TRBJ1-4	CASSLLPGYLEKLFF
once	TRBV5-5	TRBJ1-2	CASRPGTGPYGYTF
once	TRBV5-1	TRBJ1-4	CASSRQGSPTNEKLFF
-	TRBV4-1	TRBJ2-3	CASSQVGGQGGFDTQYF
-	TRBV4-1	TRBJ2-2	CASSLGIANTGELFF
-	TRBV19	TRBJ2-7	CASSPWDSFGEQYF
-	TRBV27	TRBJ2-1	CASSLKMGLAAYNEQFF
-	TRBV4-3	TRBJ2-7	CASSQHPGRGSYEQYF
-	TRBV5-6	TRBJ2-7	CASSLGLAGVQGEQYF
-	TRBV10-3	TRBJ1-6	CAISEGDRVSPLHF
-	TRBV4-1	TRBJ2-5	CASSPGGVAFQETQYF
-	TRBV5-6	TRBJ2-2	CAGSGRRTGELFF
-	TRBV12-1	TRBJ1-1	CASSFGGAPIEAFF
-	TRBV24-1	TRBJ2-2	CATSDLRRNTGELFF
-	TRBV18	TRBJ2-1	CASHERDYNEQFF
-	TRBV7-8	TRBJ2-7	CASSSGPQTYEQYF
-	TRBV6-1	TRBJ2-1	CASSLKGEWGNEQFF
-	TRBV11-3	TRBJ2-2	CASSGTGADTGELFF
-	TRBV6-1	TRBJ2-7	CASSERPGGALLSYEQYF
-	TRBV19	TRBJ2-2	CASSTYSGTMNTGELFF
-	TRBV5-4	TRBJ1-1	CASSLEGARMSTEAFF
-	TRBV7-8	TRBJ2-2	CASSPRTSGVKGELFF
-	TRBV27	TRBJ2-5	CASSLGGTETQYF
-	TRBV5-4	TRBJ2-3	CASSGDRLTDTQYF
-	TRBV9	TRBJ2-5	CASSVGAGGAVETQYF
-	TRBV7-3	TRBJ1-1	CASSLRMDPNTEAFF
-	TRBV5-4	TRBJ2-5	CASSLRDQETQYF
-	TRBV12-3/TRBV12-4	TRBJ2-1	CASAGSRQFF
few	TRBV7-9	TRBJ2-5	CASSSPRGAAYQETQYF
-	TRBV19	TRBJ2-7	CASGLAGDYEQYF